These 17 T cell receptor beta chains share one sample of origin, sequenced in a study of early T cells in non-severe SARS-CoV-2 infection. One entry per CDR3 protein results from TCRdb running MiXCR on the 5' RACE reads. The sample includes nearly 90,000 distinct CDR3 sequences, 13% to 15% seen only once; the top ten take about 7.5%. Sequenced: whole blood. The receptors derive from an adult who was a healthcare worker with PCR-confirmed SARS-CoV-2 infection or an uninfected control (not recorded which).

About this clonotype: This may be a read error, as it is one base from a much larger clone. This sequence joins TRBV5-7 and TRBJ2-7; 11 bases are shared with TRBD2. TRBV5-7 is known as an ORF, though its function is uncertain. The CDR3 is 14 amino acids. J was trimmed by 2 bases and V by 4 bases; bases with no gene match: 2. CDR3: CASSQLAGAYEQYF. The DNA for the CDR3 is TGTGCCAGCAGCCAACTAGCGGGGGCCTACGAGCAGTACTTC.

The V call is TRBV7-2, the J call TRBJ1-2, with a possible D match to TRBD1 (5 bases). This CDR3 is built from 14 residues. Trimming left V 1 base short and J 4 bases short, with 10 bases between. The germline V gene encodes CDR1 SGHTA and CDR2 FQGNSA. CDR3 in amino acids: CASSLGGTAYGYTF. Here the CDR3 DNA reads TGTGCCAGCAGCTTAGGGGGGACCGCCTATGGCTACACCTTC.

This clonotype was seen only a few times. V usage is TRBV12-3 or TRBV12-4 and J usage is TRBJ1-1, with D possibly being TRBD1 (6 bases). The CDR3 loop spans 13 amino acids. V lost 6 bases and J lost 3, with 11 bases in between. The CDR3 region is CASRQGMDTEAFF. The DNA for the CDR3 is TGTGCCAGCAGACAGGGAATGGACACTGAAGCTTTCTTT.

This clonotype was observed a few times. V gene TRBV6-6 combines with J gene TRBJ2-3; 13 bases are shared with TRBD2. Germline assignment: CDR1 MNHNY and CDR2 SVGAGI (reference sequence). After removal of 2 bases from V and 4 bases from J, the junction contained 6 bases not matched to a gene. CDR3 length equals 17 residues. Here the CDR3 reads CASSYGLAGVGSDTQYF. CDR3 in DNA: TGTGCCAGCAGTTACGGACTAGCGGGAGTCGGATCAGATACGCAGTATTTT.

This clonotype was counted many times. The CDR3 reads CATSAGYGYTF. For the CDR3, the DNA is TGTGCCACCTCGGCGGGCTATGGCTACACCTTC. The chain employs TRBV7-3 and TRBJ1-2; D gene ambiguous. The germline gives CDR1 SGHTA, CDR2 FQGTGA. The length of the CDR3 is 11 residues. The germline V and J ends were trimmed by 10 bases and 4 bases, with 10 bases remaining between them.

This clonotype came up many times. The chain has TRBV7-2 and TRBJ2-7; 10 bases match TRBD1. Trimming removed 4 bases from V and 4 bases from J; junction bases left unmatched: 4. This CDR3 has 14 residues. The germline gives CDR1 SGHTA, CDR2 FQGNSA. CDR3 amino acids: CASSSSGQGYEQYF. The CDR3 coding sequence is TGTGCCAGCAGCTCCTCGGGACAGGGGTACGAGCAGTACTTC. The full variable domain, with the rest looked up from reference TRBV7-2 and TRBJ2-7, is GAGVSQSPSNKVTEKGKDVELRCDPISGHTALYWYRQSLGQGLEFLIYFQGNSAPDKSGLPSDRFSAERTGGSVSTLTIQRTQQEDSAVYLCASSSSGQGYEQYFGPGTRLTVT.

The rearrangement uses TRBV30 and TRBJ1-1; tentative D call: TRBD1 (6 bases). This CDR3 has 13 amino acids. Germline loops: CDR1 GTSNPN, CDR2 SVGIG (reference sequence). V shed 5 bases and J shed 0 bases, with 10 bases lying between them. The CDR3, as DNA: TGTGCCTGGGGCGGACAGATGAACACTGAAGCTTTCTTT. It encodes CAWGGQMNTEAFF. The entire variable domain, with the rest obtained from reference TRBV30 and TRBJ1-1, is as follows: SQTIHQWPATLVQPVGSPLSLECTVEGTSNPNLYWYRQAAGRGLQLLFYSVGIGQISSEVPQNLSASRPQDRQFILSSKKLLLSDSGFYLCAWGGQMNTEAFFGQGTRLTVV.

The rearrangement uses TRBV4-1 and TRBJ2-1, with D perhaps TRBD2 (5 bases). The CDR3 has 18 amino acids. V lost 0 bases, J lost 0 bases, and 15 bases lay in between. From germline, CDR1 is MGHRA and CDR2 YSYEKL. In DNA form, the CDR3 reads TGCGCCAGCAGCCAAGAGAACGGACTGCCCAGCTCCTACAATGAGCAGTTCTTC. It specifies CASSQENGLPSSYNEQFF.

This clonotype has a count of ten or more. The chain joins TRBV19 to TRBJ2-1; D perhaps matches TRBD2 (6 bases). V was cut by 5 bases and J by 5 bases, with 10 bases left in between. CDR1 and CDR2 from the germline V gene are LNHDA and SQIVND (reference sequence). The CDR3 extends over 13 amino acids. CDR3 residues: CASSLGTHNEQFF. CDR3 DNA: TGTGCCAGTAGTCTCGGGACTCACAATGAGCAGTTCTTC.

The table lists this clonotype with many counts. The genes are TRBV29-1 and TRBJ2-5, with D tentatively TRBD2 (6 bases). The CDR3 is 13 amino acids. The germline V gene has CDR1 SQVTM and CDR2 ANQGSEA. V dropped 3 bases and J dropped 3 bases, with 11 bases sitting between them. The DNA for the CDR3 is TGCAGCGTTGAGGGAGGAGTAGAAGAGACCCAGTACTTC. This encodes CSVEGGVEETQYF.

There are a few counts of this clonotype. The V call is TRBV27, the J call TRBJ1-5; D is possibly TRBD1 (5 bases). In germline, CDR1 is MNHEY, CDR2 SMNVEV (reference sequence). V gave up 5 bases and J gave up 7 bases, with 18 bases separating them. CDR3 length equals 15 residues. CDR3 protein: CASSEEGIIGQPQHF. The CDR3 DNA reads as TGTGCCAGCAGTGAGGAGGGGATAATTGGGCAGCCCCAGCATTTT.

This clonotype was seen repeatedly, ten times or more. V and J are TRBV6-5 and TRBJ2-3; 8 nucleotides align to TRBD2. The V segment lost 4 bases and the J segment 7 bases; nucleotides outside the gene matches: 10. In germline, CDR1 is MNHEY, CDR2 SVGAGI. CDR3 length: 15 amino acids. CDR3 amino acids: CASSSQREPANTQYF. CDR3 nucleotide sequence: TGTGCCAGCAGTTCCCAGCGGGAGCCCGCAAATACGCAGTATTTT.

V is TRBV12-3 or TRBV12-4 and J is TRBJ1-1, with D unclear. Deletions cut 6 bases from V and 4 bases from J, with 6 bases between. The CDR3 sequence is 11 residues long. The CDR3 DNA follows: TGTGCCAGCAGCCTACGCACTGAAGCTTTCTTT. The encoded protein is CASSLRTEAFF.

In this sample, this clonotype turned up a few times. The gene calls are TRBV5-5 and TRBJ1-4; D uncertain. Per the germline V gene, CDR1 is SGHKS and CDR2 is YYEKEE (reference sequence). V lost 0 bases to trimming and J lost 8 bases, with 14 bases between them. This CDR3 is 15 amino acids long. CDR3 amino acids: CASSLAGGTVEKLFF. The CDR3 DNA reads TGTGCCAGCAGCTTGGCCGGCGGAACGGTGGAAAAACTGTTTTTT.

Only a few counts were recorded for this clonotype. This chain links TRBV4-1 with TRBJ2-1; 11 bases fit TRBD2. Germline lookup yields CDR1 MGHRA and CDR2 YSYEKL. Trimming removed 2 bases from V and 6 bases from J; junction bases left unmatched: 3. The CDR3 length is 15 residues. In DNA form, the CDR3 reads TGCGCCAGCAGCCAACCTACTAGCGGGAGCAATGAGCAGTTCTTC. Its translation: CASSQPTSGSNEQFF.

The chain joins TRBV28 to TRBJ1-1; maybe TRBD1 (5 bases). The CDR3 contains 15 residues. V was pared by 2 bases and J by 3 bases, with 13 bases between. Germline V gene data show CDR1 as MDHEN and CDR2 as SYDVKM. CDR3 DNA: TGTGCCAGCAGTTTAATAGGACATGAAGACACTGAAGCTTTCTTT. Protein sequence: CASSLIGHEDTEAFF.

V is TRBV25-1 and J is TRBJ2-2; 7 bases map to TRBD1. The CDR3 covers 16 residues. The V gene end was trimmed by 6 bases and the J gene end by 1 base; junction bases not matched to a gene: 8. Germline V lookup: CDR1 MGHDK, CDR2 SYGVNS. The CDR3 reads CASRQQGVRNTGELFF. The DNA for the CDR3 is TGTGCCAGCAGACAGCAGGGGGTGAGGAACACCGGGGAGCTGTTTTTT.